This TCR beta chain originates from a study of T cell responses to AZD1222 COVID-19 vaccine. Study-level results: Spike-specific TCR repertoires showed rising breadth and depth after two AZD1222 doses. Clonal diversity may have been underestimated in mostly white British donors. Spike-wide vaccine-associated CD4 TCRs dominated at 160-218 and 743-854. The study identified only a handful of AZD1222 recipients as seropositive at baseline.

The CDR3 is 14 residues long. Germline V gene data show CDR1 as SNHLY and CDR2 as FYNNEI. V was trimmed by 0 bases and J by 8 bases, leaving 13 bases between them. Assay: immunoSEQ multiplex PCR; the TCRdb copy retains only in-frame clones and omits some. The data contain 50,000 to 85,000 clones, less than 85% of them singletons. With regard to this clone: Its antigen is as yet unknown.

The gene calls are TRBV2 and TRBJ1-1; D remains unclear. This receptor was identified in an adult in good health. This specimen was peripheral blood, taken on day 0 of MenACWY control vaccination. CDR3 nucleotide sequence: TGTGCCAGCAGTGAAGCGGAGCTACACCCAGAAGCTTTCTTT. Translated, it gives CASSEAELHPEAFF.